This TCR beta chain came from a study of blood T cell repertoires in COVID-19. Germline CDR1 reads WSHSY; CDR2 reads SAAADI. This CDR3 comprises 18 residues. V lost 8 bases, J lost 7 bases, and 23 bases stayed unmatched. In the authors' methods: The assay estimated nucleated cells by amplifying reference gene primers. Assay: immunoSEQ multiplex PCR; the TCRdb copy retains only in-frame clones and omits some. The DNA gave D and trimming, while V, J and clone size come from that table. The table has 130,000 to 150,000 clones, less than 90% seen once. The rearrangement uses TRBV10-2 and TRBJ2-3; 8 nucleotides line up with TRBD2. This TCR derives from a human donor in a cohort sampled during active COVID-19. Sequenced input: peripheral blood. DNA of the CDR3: TGCGCCAGCCGCCCCGGGGGAAGCGGGGGCTCCCTCCTGTATACGCAGTATTTT. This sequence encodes CASRPGGSGGSLLYTQYF.